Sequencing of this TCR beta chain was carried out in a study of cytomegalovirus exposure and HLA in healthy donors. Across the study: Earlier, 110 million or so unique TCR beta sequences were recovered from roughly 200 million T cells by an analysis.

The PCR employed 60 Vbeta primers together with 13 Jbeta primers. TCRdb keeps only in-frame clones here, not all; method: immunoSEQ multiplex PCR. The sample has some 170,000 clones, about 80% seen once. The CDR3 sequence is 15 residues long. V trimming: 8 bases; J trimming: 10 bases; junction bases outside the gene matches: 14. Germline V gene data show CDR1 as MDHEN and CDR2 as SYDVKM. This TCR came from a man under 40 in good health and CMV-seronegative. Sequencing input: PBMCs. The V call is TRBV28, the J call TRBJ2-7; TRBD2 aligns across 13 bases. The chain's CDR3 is CASPPSGGTSGEQYF. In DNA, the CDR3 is TGTGCCAGCCCCCCCTCGGGCGGGACTAGCGGGGAACAGTACTTC.